This note documents a single TCR beta chain sequence. Its antigen remains unidentified. This record comes from a study of cytomegalovirus exposure and HLA in healthy donors. Overall study context: The 110 million or so unique TCR beta sequences, from about 179 million T cells, were found by an earlier analysis. Points from the study as a whole: When a later analysis compared HLA-associated TCR beta chains with equally common others, the HLA-associated chains turned out to be more clonally expanded and to have lower generation probabilities.

Germline V gene data show CDR1 as MNHEY and CDR2 as SMNVEV (reference sequence). Trimming stripped 2 bases from V and 3 bases from J, with 7 bases between. The CDR3 covers 13 residues. In the PCR, 60 Vbeta and 13 Jbeta primers were used. Sequencing was performed with immunoSEQ multiplex PCR; in TCRdb, only in-frame clones are kept and a portion is missing. The data hold about 140,000 clones, with about 70% observed a single time. The sequence was collected from a woman in her 40s in good health and CMV-seronegative. The sample consisted of PBMCs. The chain uses TRBV27 and TRBJ1-2, with D unresolved. As DNA, the CDR3 is TGTGCCAGCAGTTTAGGAGTATACTATGGCTACACCTTC. It translates to CASSLGVYYGYTF.